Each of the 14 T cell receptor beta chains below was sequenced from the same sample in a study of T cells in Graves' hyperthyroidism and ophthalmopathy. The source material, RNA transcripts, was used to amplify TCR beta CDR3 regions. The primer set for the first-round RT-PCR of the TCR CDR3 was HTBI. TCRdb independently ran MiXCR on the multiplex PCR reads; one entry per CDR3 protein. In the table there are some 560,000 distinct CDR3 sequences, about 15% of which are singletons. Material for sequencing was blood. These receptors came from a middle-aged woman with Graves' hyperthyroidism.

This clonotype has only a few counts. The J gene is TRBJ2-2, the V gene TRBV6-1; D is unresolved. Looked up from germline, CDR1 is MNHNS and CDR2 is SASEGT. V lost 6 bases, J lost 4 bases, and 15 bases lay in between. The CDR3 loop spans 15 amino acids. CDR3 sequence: CASRSYGRGTGELFF. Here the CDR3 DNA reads TGTGCCAGCAGATCCTATGGACGCGGCACCGGGGAGCTGTTTTTT.

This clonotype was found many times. CDR3 sequence (DNA): TGTGCCAGCAGCGGAATGACAGTCGCCTCTGGGGCCAACGTCCTGACTTTC. This sequence encodes CASSGMTVASGANVLTF. The chain couples TRBV7-9 to TRBJ2-6, with D perhaps matching TRBD1 (5 bases). The V gene's germline CDR1 is SEHNR and CDR2 FQNEAQ (reference sequence). V dropped 5 bases and J dropped 0 bases, with 14 bases sitting between them. The CDR3 has 17 amino acids.

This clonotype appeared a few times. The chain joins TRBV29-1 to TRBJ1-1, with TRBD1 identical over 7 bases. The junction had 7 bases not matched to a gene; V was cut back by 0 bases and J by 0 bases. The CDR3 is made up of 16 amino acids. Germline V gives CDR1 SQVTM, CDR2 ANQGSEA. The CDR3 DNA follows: TGCAGCGTTGAAGATCCCGACAGGGTAATGAACACTGAAGCTTTCTTT. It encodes CSVEDPDRVMNTEAFF.

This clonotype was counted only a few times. The CDR3 bases are TGTGCCAGCAAATCCGGGGGTTCAGATACGCAGTATTTT. This codes for CASKSGGSDTQYF. The rearrangement joins TRBV28 to TRBJ2-3; perhaps TRBD2 as D (6 bases). The CDR3 sequence is 13 residues long. V lost 7 bases and J 4 bases, leaving 12 bases between the germline ends. Per germline, CDR1 MDHEN and CDR2 SYDVKM. Looking up the rest from reference TRBV28 and TRBJ2-3 gives the full variable domain: DVKVTQSSRYLVKRTGEKVFLECVQDMDHENMFWYRQDPGLGLRLIYFSYDVKMKEKGDIPEGYSVSREKKERFSLILESASTNQTSMYLCASKSGGSDTQYFGPGTRLTVL.

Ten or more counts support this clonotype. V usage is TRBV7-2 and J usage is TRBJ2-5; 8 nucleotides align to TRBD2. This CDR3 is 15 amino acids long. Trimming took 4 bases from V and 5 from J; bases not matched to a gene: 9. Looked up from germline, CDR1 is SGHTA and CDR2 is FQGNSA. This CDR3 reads CASSSRGGIAETQYF. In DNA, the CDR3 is TGTGCCAGCAGCTCCCGGGGGGGGATAGCTGAGACCCAGTACTTC.

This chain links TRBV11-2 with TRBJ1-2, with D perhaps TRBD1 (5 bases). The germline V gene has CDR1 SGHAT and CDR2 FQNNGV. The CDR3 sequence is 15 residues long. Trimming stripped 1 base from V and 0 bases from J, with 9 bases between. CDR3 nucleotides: TGTGCCAGCAGCTTAGCGGGGGGAGCTAACTATGGCTACACCTTC. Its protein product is CASSLAGGANYGYTF.

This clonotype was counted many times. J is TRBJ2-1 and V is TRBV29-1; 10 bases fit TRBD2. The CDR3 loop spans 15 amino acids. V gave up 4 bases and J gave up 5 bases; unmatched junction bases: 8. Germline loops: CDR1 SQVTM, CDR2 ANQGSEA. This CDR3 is CSVAKLAGGNNEQFF. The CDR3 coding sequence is TGCAGCGTTGCAAAATTAGCGGGAGGAAACAATGAGCAGTTCTTC.

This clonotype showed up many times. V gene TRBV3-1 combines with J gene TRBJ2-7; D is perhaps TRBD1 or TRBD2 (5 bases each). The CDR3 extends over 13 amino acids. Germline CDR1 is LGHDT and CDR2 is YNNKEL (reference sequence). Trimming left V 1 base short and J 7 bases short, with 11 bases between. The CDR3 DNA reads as TGTGCCAGCAGCCAAGGAGGGGTTGGGGAGCAGTACTTC. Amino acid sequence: CASSQGGVGEQYF.

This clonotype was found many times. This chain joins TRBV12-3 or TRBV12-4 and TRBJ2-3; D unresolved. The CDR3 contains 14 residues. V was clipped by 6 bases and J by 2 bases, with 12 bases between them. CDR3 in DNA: TGTGCCAGCAGCCTCAATACCCCCACAGATACGCAGTATTTT. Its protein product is CASSLNTPTDTQYF.

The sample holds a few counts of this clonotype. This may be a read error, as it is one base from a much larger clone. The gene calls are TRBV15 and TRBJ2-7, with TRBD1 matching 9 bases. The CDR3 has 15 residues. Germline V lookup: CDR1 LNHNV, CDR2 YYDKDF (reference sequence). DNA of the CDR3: TGTGCCGCCAGCAGAGGTGGACAGGGGTCCTACGAGCAGTACTTC. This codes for CAASRGGQGSYEQYF.

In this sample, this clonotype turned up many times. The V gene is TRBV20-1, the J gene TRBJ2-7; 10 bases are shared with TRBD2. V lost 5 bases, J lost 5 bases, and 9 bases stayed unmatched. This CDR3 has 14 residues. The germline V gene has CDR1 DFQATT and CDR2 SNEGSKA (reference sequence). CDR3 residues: CSAASGRVIDEQYF. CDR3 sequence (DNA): TGCAGTGCTGCTAGCGGGAGAGTCATCGACGAGCAGTACTTC.

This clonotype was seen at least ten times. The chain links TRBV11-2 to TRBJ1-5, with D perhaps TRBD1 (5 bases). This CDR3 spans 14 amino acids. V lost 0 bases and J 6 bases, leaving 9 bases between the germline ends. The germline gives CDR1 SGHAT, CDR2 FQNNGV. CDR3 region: CASSLESGGQPQHF. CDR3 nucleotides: TGTGCCAGCAGCTTAGAATCGGGGGGTCAGCCCCAGCATTTT.

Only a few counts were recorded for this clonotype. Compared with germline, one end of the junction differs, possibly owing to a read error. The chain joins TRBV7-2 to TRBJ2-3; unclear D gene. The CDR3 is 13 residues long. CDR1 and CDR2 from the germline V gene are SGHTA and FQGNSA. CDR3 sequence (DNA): TGTGCCAGCAGCTCGCCCCTCGCAGATATGCAGTATTTT. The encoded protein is CASSSPLADMQYF.

The CDR3 nucleotides read TGTGCCAGCTCACCACGCGGGACAGTGAACACTGAAGCTTTCTTT. It codes for CASSPRGTVNTEAFF. The J gene is TRBJ1-1, the V gene TRBV18; 7 nucleotides agree with TRBD1. This CDR3 has 15 amino acids. V was clipped by 1 base and J by 0 bases; unmatched bases: 2. Germline lookup yields CDR1 KGHSH and CDR2 LQKENI.